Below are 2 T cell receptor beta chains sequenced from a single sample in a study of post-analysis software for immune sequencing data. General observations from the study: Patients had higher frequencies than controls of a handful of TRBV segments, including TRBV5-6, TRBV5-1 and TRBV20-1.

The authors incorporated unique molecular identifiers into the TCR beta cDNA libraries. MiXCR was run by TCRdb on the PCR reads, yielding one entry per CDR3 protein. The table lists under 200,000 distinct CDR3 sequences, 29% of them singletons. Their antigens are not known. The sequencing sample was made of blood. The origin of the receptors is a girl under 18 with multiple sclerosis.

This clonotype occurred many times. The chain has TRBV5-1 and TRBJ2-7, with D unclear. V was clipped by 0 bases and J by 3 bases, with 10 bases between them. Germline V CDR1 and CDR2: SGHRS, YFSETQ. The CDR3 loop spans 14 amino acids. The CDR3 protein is CASSLATGDYEQYF. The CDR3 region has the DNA TGCGCCAGCAGCTTGGCGACCGGCGACTACGAGCAGTACTTC.

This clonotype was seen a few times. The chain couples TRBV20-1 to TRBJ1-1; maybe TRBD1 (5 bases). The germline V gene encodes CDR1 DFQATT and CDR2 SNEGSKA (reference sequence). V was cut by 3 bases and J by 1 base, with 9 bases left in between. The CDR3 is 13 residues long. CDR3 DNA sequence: TGCAGTGCTAGGGGACCGGGGAACACTGAAGCTTTCTTT. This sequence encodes CSARGPGNTEAFF.